One and the same sample provided the 7 T cell receptor beta chains below, sequenced in a study of blood T cells in healthy people across ages. A J-beta primer mix and a sample-barcoded 5' primer were used in a second PCR of about 6 to 12 cycles. TCRdb called the 5' RACE reads again in MiXCR, with one record for every CDR3 protein. The top ten clones hold less than 20% of a sample with 650,000 to 700,000 distinct CDR3 sequences, about 32% of them seen once. Specimen: blood. Receptors were obtained from a woman of 80 years or more in good health.

With regard to this clonotype: A clone one base away is much larger, so this may be a read error. The V gene is TRBV20-1, the J gene TRBJ1-2; TRBD1 matches at 7 bases. Germline CDR1 is DFQATT and CDR2 is SNEGSKA (reference sequence). The CDR3 covers 15 residues. The CDR3 protein is CGAPYIDRADAGYTF. CDR3 nucleotides: TGCGGTGCTCCATACATTGACAGGGCTGATGCTGGCTACACCTTC.

The table lists this clonotype with many counts. The rearrangement links TRBV11-1 to TRBJ2-7; TRBD2 matches 7 bases. The ends lost 3 bases at V and 1 base at J; junction bases unmatched: 6. The germline gives CDR1 SGHAT, CDR2 FQDESV (reference sequence). This CDR3 is 15 amino acids long. CDR3 coding DNA: TGTGCCAGCAGCTTGGAAAGCGGGGCGTCCTACGAGCAGTACTTC. Amino acid sequence: CASSLESGASYEQYF.

The chain links TRBV20-1 to TRBJ2-1; 8 nucleotides agree with TRBD1. Trimming took 3 bases from V and 9 from J; bases not matched to a gene: 7. From germline, CDR1 is DFQATT and CDR2 SNEGSKA (reference sequence). This CDR3 comprises 13 residues. In nucleotides, the CDR3 is TGCAGTGCTAGGATACCAGGGGGCAGTGAGCAGTTCTTC. It is translated as CSARIPGGSEQFF.

This clonotype appeared once. Possible read error: a much larger clone is one base away. The chain has TRBV7-8 and TRBJ1-5, with TRBD1 as a possible D gene (5 bases). The CDR3 totals 14 residues. In germline, CDR1 is SGHVS, CDR2 FQNEAQ. The DNA of the CDR3 is TGTACCAGCAGCTGGGGACCGCAAAATCAGCCCCAGCATTTT. This codes for CTSSWGPQNQPQHF.

The genes are TRBV4-2 and TRBJ2-3, with unresolved D. Per the germline V gene, CDR1 is LGHNA and CDR2 is YNFKEQ. The CDR3 is made up of 15 amino acids. V was cut by 0 bases and J by 2 bases, with 9 bases left in between. The CDR3 sequence is CASSQDAVTTDTQYF. CDR3 bases: TGTGCCAGCAGCCAAGACGCGGTTACCACAGATACGCAGTATTTT.

In this sample, this clonotype turned up many times. The V and J genes are TRBV4-1 and TRBJ2-3; D unresolved. V lost 0 bases and J lost 1, with 11 bases in between. CDR3 size: 16 residues. Germline-derived CDR1 and CDR2 are MGHRA and YSYEKL. The CDR3 region has the DNA TGCGCCAGCAGCCAAGACCTAGGAATGGGCACAGATACGCAGTATTTT. It specifies CASSQDLGMGTDTQYF.

This clonotype was counted at least ten times. The rearrangement links TRBV5-1 to TRBJ2-5; D is tentatively TRBD1 or TRBD2 (5 bases each). CDR1 and CDR2 from the germline V gene are SGHRS and YFSETQ. The CDR3 covers 16 residues. Trimming pared 4 bases from V and 1 base from J, leaving 17 bases between. CDR3 sequence: CASSTSGPQSQETQYF. CDR3 bases: TGCGCCAGCAGCACATCGGGACCGCAAAGCCAAGAGACCCAGTACTTC.